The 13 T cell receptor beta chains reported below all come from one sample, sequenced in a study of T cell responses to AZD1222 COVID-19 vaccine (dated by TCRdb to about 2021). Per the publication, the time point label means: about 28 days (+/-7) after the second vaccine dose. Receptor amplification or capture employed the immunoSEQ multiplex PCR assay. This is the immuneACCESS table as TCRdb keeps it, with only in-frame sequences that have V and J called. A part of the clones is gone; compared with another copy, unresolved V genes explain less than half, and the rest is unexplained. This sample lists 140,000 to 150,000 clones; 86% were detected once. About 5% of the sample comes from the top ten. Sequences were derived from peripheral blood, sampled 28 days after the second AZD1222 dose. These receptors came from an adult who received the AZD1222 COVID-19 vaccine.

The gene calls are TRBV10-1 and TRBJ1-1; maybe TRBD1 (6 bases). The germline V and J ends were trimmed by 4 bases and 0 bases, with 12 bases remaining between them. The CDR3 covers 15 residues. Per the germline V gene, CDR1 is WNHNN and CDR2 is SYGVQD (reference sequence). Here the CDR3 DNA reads TGCGCCAGCAGTGTGGGGCAGGGGATGAACACTGAAGCTTTCTTT. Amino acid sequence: CASSVGQGMNTEAFF.

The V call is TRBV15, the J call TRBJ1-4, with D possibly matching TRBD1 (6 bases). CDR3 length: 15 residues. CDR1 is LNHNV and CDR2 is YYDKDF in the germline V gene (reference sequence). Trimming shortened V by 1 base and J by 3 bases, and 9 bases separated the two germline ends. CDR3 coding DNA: TGTGCCACCAGCAGAGCAGGGGTTTCTAATGAAAAACTGTTTTTT. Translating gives CATSRAGVSNEKLFF. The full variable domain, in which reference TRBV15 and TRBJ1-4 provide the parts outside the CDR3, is DAMVIQNPRYQVTQFGKPVTLSCSQTLNHNVMYWYQQKSSQAPKLLFHYYDKDFNNEADTPDNFQSRRPNTSFCFLDIRSPGLGDTAMYLCATSRAGVSNEKLFFGSGTQLSVL.

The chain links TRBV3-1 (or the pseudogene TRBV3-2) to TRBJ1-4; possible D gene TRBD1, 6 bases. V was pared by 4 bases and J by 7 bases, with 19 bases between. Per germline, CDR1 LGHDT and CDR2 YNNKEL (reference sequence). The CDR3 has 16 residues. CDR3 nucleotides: TGTGCCAGCAGCCGCAGAGAGGGGGTGGGAAGTGAAAAACTGTTTTTT. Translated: CASSRREGVGSEKLFF.

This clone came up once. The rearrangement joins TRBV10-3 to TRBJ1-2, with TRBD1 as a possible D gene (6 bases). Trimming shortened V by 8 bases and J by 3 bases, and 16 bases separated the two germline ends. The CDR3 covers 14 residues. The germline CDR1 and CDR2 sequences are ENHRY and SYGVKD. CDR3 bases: TGTGCCATCCTAGACACGCGGACAGACTATGGCTACACCTTC. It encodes CAILDTRTDYGYTF.

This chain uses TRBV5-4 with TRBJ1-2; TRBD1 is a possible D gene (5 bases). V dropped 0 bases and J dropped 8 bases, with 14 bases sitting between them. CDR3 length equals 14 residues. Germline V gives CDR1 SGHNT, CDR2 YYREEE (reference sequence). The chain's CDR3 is CASSLAGREVGYTF. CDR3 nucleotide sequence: TGTGCCAGCAGCTTGGCCGGCAGGGAGGTCGGCTACACCTTC.

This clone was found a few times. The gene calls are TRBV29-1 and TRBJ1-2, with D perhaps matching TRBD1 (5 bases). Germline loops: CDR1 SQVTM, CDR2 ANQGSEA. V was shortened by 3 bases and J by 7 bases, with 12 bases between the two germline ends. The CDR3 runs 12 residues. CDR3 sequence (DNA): TGCAGCGTTGACAGGGAGGGGAGTGGCTACACCTTC. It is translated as CSVDREGSGYTF.

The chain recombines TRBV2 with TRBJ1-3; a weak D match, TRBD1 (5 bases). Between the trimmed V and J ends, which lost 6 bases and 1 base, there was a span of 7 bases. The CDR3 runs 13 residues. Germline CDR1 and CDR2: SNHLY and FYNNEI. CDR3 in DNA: TGTGCCAGCAGGGGGCAATCTGGAAACACCATATATTTT. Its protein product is CASRGQSGNTIYF. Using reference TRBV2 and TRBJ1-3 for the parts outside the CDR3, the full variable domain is EPEVTQTPSHQVTQMGQEVILRCVPISNHLYFYWYRQILGQKVEFLVSFYNNEISEKSEIFDDQFSVERPDGSNFTLKIRSTKLEDSAMYFCASRGQSGNTIYFGEGSWLTVV.

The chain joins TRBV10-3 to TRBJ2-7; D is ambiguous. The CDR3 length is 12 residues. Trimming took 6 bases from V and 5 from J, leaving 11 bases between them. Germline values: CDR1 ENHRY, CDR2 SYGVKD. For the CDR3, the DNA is TGTGCCATCAGCCCCAATACGAACGAGCAGTACTTC. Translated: CAISPNTNEQYF.

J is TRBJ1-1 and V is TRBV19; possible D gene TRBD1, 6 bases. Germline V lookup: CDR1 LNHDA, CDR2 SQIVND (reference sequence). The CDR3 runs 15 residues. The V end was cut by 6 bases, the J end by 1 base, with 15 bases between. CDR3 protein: CASRVTGLGNTEAFF. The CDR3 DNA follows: TGTGCCAGTAGGGTAACAGGGCTGGGGAACACTGAAGCTTTCTTT. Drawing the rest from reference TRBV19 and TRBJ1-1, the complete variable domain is DGGITQSPKYLFRKEGQNVTLSCEQNLNHDAMYWYRQDPGQGLRLIYYSQIVNDFQKGDIAEGYSVSREKKESFPLTVTSAQKNPTAFYLCASRVTGLGNTEAFFGQGTRLTVV.

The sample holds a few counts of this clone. The CDR3 reads CASSFSGAEAFF. In nucleotides, the CDR3 is TGTGCCAGCAGCTTTAGTGGGGCTGAAGCTTTCTTT. The rearrangement uses TRBV7-9 and TRBJ1-1, with D unresolved. The CDR3 covers 12 residues. Trimming removed 3 bases from V and 6 bases from J, with 8 bases in between. CDR1 is SEHNR, CDR2 FQNEAQ, per germline (reference sequence).

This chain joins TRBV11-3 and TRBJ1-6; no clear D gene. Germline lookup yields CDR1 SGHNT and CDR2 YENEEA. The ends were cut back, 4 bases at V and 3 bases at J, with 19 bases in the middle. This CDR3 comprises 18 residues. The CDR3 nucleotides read TGTGCCAGCAGCTATAGTAACCCCGGGTCCTTCTATAATTCACCCCTCCACTTT. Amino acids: CASSYSNPGSFYNSPLHF.

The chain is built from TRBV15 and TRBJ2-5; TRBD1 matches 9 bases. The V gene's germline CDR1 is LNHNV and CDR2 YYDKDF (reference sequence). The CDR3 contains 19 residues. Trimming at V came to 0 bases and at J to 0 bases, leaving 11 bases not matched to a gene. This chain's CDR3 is CATSREYHRGPADQETQYF. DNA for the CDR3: TGTGCCACCAGCAGAGAGTATCACAGGGGGCCAGCCGACCAAGAGACCCAGTACTTC. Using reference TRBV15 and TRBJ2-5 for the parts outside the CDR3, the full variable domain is DAMVIQNPRYQVTQFGKPVTLSCSQTLNHNVMYWYQQKSSQAPKLLFHYYDKDFNNEADTPDNFQSRRPNTSFCFLDIRSPGLGDTAMYLCATSREYHRGPADQETQYFGPGTRLLVL.

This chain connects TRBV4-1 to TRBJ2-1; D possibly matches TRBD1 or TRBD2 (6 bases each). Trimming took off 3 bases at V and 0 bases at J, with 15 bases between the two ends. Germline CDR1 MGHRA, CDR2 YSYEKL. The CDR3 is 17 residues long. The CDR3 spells CASSQGPPGASYNEQFF. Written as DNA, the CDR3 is TGCGCCAGCAGCCAGGGCCCCCCGGGGGCCTCCTACAATGAGCAGTTCTTC.